This TCR beta chain was found in a study of OX40 agonist ivuxolimab in advanced cancers. Produced via immunoSEQ multiplex PCR; TCRdb's table is partial and in-frame only. The sample records approximately 68,000 clones, about 91% being singletons. V lost 4 bases and J 4 bases, leaving 22 bases between the germline ends. The CDR3 contains 18 residues. Germline lookup yields CDR1 SNHLY and CDR2 FYNNEI. The clonotype originates from an adult with an advanced solid tumor such as melanoma, head and neck, liver or kidney cancer. The specimen comprised CD4+ or CD8+ T cells sorted from blood, sampled in a trial of the OX40 agonist ivuxolimab. The chain is built from TRBV2 and TRBJ2-2; D may be TRBD2 (5 bases). CDR3 nucleotide sequence: TGTGCCAGCAGTGGCCCCCCCATGAGAGGGAGCGGCACCGGGGAGCTGTTTTTT. Its protein product is CASSGPPMRGSGTGELFF. The entire variable domain, with the rest obtained from reference TRBV2 and TRBJ2-2, is as follows: EPEVTQTPSHQVTQMGQEVILRCVPISNHLYFYWYRQILGQKVEFLVSFYNNEISEKSEIFDDQFSVERPDGSNFTLKIRSTKLEDSAMYFCASSGPPMRGSGTGELFFGEGSRLTVL.